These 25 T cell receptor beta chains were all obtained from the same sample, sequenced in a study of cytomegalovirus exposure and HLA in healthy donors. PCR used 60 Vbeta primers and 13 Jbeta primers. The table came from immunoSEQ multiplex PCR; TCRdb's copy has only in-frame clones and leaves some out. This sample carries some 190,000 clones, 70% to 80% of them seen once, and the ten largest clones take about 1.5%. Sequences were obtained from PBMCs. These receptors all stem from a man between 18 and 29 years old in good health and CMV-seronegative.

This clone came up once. DNA for the CDR3: TGTGCCTGGAACAGGGGGGATAATCAGCCCCAGCATTTT. It translates to CAWNRGDNQPQHF. V gene TRBV30 combines with J gene TRBJ1-5, with TRBD1 identical over 8 bases. CDR1 GTSNPN and CDR2 SVGIG come from the germline V gene (reference sequence). Germline trimming cut 4 bases from V and 4 bases from J; bases unmatched to any gene: 3. The CDR3 has 13 amino acids.

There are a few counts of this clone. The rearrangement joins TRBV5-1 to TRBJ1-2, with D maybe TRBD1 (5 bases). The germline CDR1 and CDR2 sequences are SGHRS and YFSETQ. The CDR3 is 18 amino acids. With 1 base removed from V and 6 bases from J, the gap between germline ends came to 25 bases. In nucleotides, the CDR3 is TGCGCCAGCAGCTTGCACCCCTCTCAGGGCCGACCGGTGGATGGCTACACCTTC. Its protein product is CASSLHPSQGRPVDGYTF.

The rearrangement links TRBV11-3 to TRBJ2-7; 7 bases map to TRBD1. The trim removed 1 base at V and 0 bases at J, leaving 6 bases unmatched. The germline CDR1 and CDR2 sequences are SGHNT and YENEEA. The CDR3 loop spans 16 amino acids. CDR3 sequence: CASSLGGQWGSYEQYF. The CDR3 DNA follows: TGTGCCAGCAGCTTAGGGGGACAGTGGGGCTCCTACGAGCAGTACTTC.

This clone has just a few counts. The CDR3 loop is CASSYNRYNEQFF. The CDR3, as DNA: TGTGCCAGCAGCTATAACAGGTACAATGAGCAGTTCTTC. The chain uses TRBV7-8 and TRBJ2-1, with a possible D match to TRBD1 (5 bases). V lost 4 bases to trimming and J lost 4 bases, with 8 bases between them. The length of the CDR3 is 13 residues. Germline V CDR1 and CDR2: SGHVS, FQNEAQ.

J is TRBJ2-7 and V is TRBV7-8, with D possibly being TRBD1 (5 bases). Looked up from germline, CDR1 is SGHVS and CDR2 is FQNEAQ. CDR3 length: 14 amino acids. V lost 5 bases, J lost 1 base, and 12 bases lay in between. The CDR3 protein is CASSNPAGSYEQYF. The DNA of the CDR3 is TGTGCCAGCAGCAACCCCGCAGGGTCCTACGAGCAGTACTTC.

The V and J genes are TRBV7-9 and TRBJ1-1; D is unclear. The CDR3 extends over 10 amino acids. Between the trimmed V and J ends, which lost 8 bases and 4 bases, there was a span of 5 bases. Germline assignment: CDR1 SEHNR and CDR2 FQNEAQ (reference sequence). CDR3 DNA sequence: TGTGCCAGCGAGAGCACTGAAGCTTTCTTT. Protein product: CASESTEAFF.

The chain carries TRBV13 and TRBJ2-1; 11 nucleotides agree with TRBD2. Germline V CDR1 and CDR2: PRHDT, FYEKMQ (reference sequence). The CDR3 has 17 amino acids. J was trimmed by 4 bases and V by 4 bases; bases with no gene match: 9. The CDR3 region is CASSSLGVAGGYNEQFF. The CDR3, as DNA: TGTGCCAGCAGCTCCCTGGGGGTAGCGGGAGGGTACAATGAGCAGTTCTTC.

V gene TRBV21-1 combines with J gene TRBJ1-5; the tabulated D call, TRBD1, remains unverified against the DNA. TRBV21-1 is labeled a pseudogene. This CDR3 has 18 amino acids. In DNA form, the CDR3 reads TGTGCCAGCAGCAAAGTAGGGGAGACAGGGGCTGGGAATCAGCCCCAGCATTTT. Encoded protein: CASSKVGETGAGNQPQHF.

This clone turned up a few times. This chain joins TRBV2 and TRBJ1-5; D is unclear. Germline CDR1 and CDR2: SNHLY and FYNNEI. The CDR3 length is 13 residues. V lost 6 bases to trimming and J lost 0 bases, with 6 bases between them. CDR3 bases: TGTGCCAGCAGGCGACTTAGCAATCAGCCCCAGCATTTT. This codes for CASRRLSNQPQHF.

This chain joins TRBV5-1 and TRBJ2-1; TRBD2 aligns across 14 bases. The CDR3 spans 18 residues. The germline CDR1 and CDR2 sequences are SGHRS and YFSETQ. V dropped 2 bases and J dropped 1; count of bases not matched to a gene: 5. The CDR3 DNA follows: TGCGCCAGCAGCTTCGGGACTAGCGGGAGAGAGTCCTACAATGAGCAGTTCTTC. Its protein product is CASSFGTSGRESYNEQFF.

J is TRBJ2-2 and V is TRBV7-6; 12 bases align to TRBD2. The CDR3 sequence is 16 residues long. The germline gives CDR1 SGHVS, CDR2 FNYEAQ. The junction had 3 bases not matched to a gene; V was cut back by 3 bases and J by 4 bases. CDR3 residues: CASSFGLAGITGELFF. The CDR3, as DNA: TGTGCCAGCAGCTTTGGACTAGCGGGAATCACCGGGGAGCTGTTTTTT.

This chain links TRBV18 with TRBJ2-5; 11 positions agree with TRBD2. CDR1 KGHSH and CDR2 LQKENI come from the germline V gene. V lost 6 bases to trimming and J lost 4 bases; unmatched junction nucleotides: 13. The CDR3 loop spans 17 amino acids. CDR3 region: CASSPSLAGGPGETQYF. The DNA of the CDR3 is TGTGCCAGCTCGCCATCCTTAGCGGGAGGGCCCGGAGAGACCCAGTACTTC.

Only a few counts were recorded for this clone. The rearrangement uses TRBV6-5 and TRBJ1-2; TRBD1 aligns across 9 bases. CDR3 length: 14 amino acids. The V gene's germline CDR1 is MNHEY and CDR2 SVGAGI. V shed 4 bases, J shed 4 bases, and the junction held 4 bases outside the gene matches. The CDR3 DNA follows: TGTGCCAGCAGTTTACAGGGGGCCGGCTATGGCTACACCTTC. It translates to CASSLQGAGYGYTF.

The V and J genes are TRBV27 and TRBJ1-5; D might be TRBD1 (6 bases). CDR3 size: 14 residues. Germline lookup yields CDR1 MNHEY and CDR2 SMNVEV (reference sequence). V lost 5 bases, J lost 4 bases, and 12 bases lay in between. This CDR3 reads CASSAPGANQPQHF. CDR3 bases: TGTGCCAGCAGTGCCCCAGGGGCTAATCAGCCCCAGCATTTT.

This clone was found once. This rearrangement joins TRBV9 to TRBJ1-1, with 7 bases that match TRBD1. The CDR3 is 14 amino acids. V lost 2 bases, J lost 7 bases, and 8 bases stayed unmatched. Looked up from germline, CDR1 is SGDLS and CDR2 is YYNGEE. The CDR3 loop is CASSVWDSPVEAFF. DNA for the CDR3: TGTGCCAGCAGCGTCTGGGACAGCCCGGTTGAAGCTTTCTTT.

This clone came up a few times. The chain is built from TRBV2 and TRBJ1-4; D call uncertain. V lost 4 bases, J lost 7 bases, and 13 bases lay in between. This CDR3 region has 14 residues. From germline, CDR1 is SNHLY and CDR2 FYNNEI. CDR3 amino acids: CASSGSGSSEKLFF. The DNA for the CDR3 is TGTGCCAGCAGTGGGTCGGGGTCAAGTGAAAAACTGTTTTTT.

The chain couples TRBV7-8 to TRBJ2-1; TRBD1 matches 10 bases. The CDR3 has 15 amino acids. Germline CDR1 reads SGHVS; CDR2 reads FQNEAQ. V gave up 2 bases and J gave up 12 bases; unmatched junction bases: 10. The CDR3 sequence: CASSLIGTGVTWQFF. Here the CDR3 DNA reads TGTGCCAGCAGCTTAATCGGGACAGGGGTAACCTGGCAGTTCTTC.

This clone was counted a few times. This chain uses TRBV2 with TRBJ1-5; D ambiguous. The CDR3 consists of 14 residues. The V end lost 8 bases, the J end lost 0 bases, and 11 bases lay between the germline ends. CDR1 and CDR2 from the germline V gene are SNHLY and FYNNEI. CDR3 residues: CASRTEYSNQPQHF. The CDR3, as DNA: TGTGCCAGCCGGACTGAATATAGCAATCAGCCCCAGCATTTT.

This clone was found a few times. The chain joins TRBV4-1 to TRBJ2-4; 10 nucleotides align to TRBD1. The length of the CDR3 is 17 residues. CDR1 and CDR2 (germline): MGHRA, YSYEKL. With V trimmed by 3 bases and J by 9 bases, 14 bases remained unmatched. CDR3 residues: CASSQVFSGTGVGIQYF. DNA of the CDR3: TGCGCCAGCAGCCAGGTCTTCTCCGGGACAGGGGTCGGCATTCAGTACTTC.

The CDR3 sequence is CASSYRQGGYEQYF. The CDR3 DNA sequence: TGTGCCAGCAGTTACAGGCAGGGAGGCTACGAGCAGTACTTC. The rearrangement links TRBV6-5 to TRBJ2-5; D is perhaps TRBD2 (6 bases). The tail of the sequence fits TRBJ2-7 better, so the J call may be wrong. The CDR3 sequence is 14 residues long. CDR1 and CDR2 from the germline V gene are MNHEY and SVGAGI.

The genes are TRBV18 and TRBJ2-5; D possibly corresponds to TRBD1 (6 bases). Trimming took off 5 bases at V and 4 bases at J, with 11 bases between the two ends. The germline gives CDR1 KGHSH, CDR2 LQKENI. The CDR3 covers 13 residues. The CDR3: CASSSGQLETQYF. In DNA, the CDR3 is TGTGCCAGCTCATCTGGACAGTTAGAGACCCAGTACTTC.

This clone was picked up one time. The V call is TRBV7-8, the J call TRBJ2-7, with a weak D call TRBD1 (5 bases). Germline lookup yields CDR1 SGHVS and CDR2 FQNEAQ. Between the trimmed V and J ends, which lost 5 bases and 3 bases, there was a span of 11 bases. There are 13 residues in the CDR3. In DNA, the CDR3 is TGTGCCAGCAGCCCGGACATTCTCTACGAGCAGTACTTC. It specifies CASSPDILYEQYF.

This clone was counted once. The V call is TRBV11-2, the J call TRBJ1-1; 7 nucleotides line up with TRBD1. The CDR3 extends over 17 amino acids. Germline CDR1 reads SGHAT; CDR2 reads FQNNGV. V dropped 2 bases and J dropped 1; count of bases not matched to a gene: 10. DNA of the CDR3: TGTGCCAGCAGCTTACAATCAGGACAGGCCCAGAACACTGAAGCTTTCTTT. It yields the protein CASSLQSGQAQNTEAFF.

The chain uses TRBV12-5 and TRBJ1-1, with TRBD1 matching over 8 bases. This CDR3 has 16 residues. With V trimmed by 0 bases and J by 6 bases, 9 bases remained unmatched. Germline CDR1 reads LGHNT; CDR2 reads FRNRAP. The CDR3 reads CASGLVLGQGAPEAFF. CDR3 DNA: TGTGCTAGTGGTTTGGTTCTGGGGCAGGGGGCCCCTGAAGCTTTCTTT.

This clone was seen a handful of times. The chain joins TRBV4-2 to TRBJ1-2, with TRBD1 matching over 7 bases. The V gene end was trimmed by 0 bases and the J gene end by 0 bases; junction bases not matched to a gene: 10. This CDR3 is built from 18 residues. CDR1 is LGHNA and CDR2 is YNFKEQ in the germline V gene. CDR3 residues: CASSQDRRQGAANYGYTF. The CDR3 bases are TGTGCCAGCAGCCAAGATCGTAGACAGGGAGCGGCTAACTATGGCTACACCTTC.